This paragraph covers one T cell receptor (beta chain) sequence. What antigen it recognizes has not been identified. No base-level quality is on record; no much larger clone is a single base apart. The time point label on this specimen signifies: about 28 days (+/-7) after the second vaccine dose. AZD1222 recipients given second doses at about 4 weeks or at about 12 weeks were pooled, since spike-specific TCR depth and breadth were not found to differ between the two schedules. Samples from vaccinated people were obtained from the UK trials COV001 and COV002, which included a single-blind randomized controlled phase 2/3 trial of AZD1222 (ChAdOx1 nCoV-19) in healthy adults. For TCRbeta chain sequencing, PBMC samples were collected from trial participants at day 0 and at day 28 after the second dose. These data originate in a study of T cell responses to AZD1222 COVID-19 vaccine (dated by TCRdb to about 2021). With respect to the entire study: A total of just over 230 trial participants underwent TCR sequencing, of whom roughly 210 had received two doses of AZD1222 and about 26 had received two doses of the MenACWY control vaccine. Trial participants were enrolled into age subgroups of 18-55, 56-69 and 70-plus years, which contained around 150, 28 and 57 TCR-sequenced participants, respectively. Study-level results and caveats: Because no samples from the day 14 peak response were available, repertoires could be characterized only after the peak T cell response. The 56-69-year group was small, and its depth increase did not reach significance, likely because of low power. The vaccine-associated CD4 TCRs covered the entire spike protein, and the dominant responses fell in regions 160-218 and 743-854. Conclusions about previously exposed vaccinees were limited because only six or seven AZD1222 recipients were SARS-CoV-2 seropositive at baseline. A significant rise in spike-specific TCR breadth and depth was observed after two AZD1222 doses relative to day 0 and relative to MenACWY recipients. Epitopes outside the regions mutated in the B.1.351 and B.1.1.7 variants were reportedly recognized by nearly half of the unique spike-specific TCRs. Participants were mostly white British and included more females than males, and it was suggested by the authors that clonal diversity may have been underestimated.

The CDR3 regions of human TCRbeta chains were subjected to immunosequencing. Per the authors' processing: Repertoire TCRs were checked for matches against a reference library of SARS-CoV-2-specific TCRs that had been generated using the MIRA antigen-specificity platform. Breadth meant the fraction of unique TCRs that were SARS-CoV-2-associated, whereas depth meant the fraction of total T cells that were SARS-CoV-2-associated. Each spike-specific TCR was assigned to its reactive spike region and to a CD4 or CD8 class using the MIRA data. Log10-transformed breadth and depth values were compared by one-way ANOVA with Sidak's multiple comparisons tests. The clones in this table, taken by TCRdb from immuneACCESS, are in-frame only. Not every clone is retained; where verified, under half of the shortfall comes from an unresolved V gene, and the cause of the rest is unknown. The V and J calls and clone size were taken over from that table, and D and trimming were inferred from the DNA. The sample yields some 180,000 clones; about 93% were counted once. Roughly 1.9% of the sample comes from the top ten.

The sequenced sample was peripheral blood, obtained 28 days after the second AZD1222 dose. The sequence came from an adult who received the AZD1222 COVID-19 vaccine.

This receptor has the CDR3 CASSPRGGLGTEAFF. The sequence in DNA is TGTGCCAGCAGCCCAAGAGGGGGGCTAGGCACTGAAGCTTTCTTT. The chain employs TRBV7-2 and TRBJ1-1, and TRBD1 may be the D gene, going by 6 matching bases. Taken from the germline V gene, the CDR1 and CDR2 loops are SGHTA and FQGNSA. From the cysteine through the phenylalanine, the CDR3 covers 15 amino acids. Just CDR3 DNA is preserved here, 45 bases in frame from base 1. V is reduced by 5 bases and J by 4 bases, leaving a spacing of 17 bases between them. The full variable domain, with segments outside the CDR3 supplied by the reference TRBV7-2 and TRBJ1-1 proteins, appears as GAGVSQSPSNKVTEKGKDVELRCDPISGHTALYWYRQSLGQGLEFLIYFQGNSAPDKSGLPSDRFSAERTGGSVSTLTIQRTQQEDSAVYLCASSPRGGLGTEAFFGQGTRLTVV.